One sample yielded the 8 T cell receptor beta chains listed below, sequenced in a study of T cells in Graves' hyperthyroidism and ophthalmopathy. Researchers amplified the TCR beta CDR3 regions from RNA transcripts. The HTBI primer set served for first-round RT-PCR of the TCR CDR3. TCRdb analysed the multiplex PCR reads with MiXCR anew, one entry per CDR3 protein. The sample holds 600,000 to 700,000 distinct CDR3 sequences; 45% are singletons and the top ten take under 8%. Specimen: peripheral blood or thyroid tissue (not recorded which). Receptors originate from an adult man with Graves' disease, either hyperthyroidism or ophthalmopathy (not recorded which).

The rearrangement links TRBV20-1 to TRBJ2-7; 10 bases line up with TRBD2. V lost 3 bases and J lost 3; bases outside the gene matches: 2. The CDR3 consists of 13 residues. Germline-derived CDR1 and CDR2 are DFQATT and SNEGSKA (reference sequence). The CDR3 DNA follows: TGCAGTGCTAGGGGGACTAGCGACTACGAGCAGTACTTC. Its translation: CSARGTSDYEQYF.

This clonotype was counted between two and nine times. The chain carries TRBV5-1 and TRBJ1-2; TRBD1 might be the D (6 bases). Per the germline V gene, CDR1 is SGHRS and CDR2 is YFSETQ. V lost 3 bases and J lost 4, with 13 bases in between. This CDR3 has 14 residues. CDR3 sequence: CASSSTDRLYGYTF. The CDR3 DNA reads TGCGCCAGCAGCTCCACGGACAGACTCTATGGCTACACCTTC.

The V gene is TRBV2, the J gene TRBJ1-4; 12 bases align to TRBD1. Germline V gene data show CDR1 as SNHLY and CDR2 as FYNNEI. V shed 6 bases, J shed 10 bases, and the junction held 6 bases outside the gene matches. The CDR3 loop spans 14 amino acids. CDR3 protein: CASRTGTGGGKLFF. DNA for the CDR3: TGTGCCAGCAGGACCGGGACAGGGGGCGGAAAACTGTTTTTT.

This clonotype was picked up a small number of times. This chain connects TRBV20-1 to TRBJ2-5, with 13 bases identical to TRBD2. Germline assignment: CDR1 DFQATT and CDR2 SNEGSKA (reference sequence). The CDR3 is 16 amino acids. Trimming took 4 bases from V and 5 from J; bases not matched to a gene: 10. CDR3 nucleotide sequence: TGCAGTGCTATGCGACTAGCGGGGGGCCTAAAGGAGACCCAGTACTTC. It translates to CSAMRLAGGLKETQYF.

This clonotype showed up many times. Relative to the germline gene, one junction end is altered; a read error may explain this. The chain carries TRBV5-1 and TRBJ1-1, with D perhaps TRBD1 (5 bases). The CDR3 totals 14 residues. Germline values: CDR1 SGHRS, CDR2 YFSETQ. The CDR3 region has the DNA TGTGCCAGCAGCTTAGCTGGGGGTGGCACTGAAGCTTTCTTT. Translation: CASSLAGGGTEAFF.

This clonotype has at least ten counts. J is TRBJ1-6 and V is TRBV14; TRBD1 aligns across 8 bases. Trimming cost V 1 base and J 13 bases; bases outside gene matches: 6. The germline gives CDR1 SGHDN, CDR2 FVKESK. The length of the CDR3 is 14 residues. The CDR3 loop reads CASSQGQGASPLHF. The CDR3 nucleotides are TGTGCCAGCAGCCAAGGGCAGGGGGCCTCGCCCCTCCACTTT.

This clonotype was seen ten or more times. The chain is built from TRBV10-2 and TRBJ1-2; D ambiguous. The CDR3 runs to 13 residues. V shed 7 bases and J shed 5 bases, with 14 bases lying between them. Germline V gene sequence: CDR1 WSHSY, CDR2 SAAADI. CDR3 bases: TGCGCCAGCATGGCTGATGGCATATATGGCTACACCTTC. It codes for CASMADGIYGYTF.

This clonotype turned up a few times. This chain links TRBV20-1 with TRBJ2-7, with 8 bases fitting TRBD2. The ends lost 5 bases at V and 1 base at J; junction bases unmatched: 13. The CDR3 loop spans 16 amino acids. Germline V gene sequence: CDR1 DFQATT, CDR2 SNEGSKA (reference sequence). The CDR3 spells CSAQGIGLAGSYEQYF. In nucleotides, the CDR3 is TGCAGTGCTCAAGGGATCGGACTAGCAGGGTCCTACGAGCAGTACTTC.